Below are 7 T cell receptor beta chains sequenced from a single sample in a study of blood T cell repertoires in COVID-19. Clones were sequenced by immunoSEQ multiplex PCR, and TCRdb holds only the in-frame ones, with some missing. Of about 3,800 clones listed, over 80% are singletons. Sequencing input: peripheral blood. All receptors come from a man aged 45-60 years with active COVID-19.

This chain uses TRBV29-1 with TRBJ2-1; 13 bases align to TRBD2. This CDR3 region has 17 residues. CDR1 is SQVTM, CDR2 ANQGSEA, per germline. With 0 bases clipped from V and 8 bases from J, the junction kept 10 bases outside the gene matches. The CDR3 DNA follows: TGCAGCGTTGAAGAAACCGGGACTAGCGGGATGGGCTATGAGCAGTTCTTC. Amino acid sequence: CSVEETGTSGMGYEQFF.

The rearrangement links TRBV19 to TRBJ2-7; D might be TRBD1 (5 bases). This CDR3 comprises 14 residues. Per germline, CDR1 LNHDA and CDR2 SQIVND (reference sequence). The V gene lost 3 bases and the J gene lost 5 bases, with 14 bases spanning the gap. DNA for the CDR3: TGTGCCAGTAGTATGTCGGGCAGGGATGACGAGCAGTACTTC. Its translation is CASSMSGRDDEQYF. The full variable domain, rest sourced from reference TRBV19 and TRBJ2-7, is DGGITQSPKYLFRKEGQNVTLSCEQNLNHDAMYWYRQDPGQGLRLIYYSQIVNDFQKGDIAEGYSVSREKKESFPLTVTSAQKNPTAFYLCASSMSGRDDEQYFGPGTRLTVT.

The CDR3 is CASKGLAGDTGELFF. CDR3 bases: TGTGCCAGCAAGGGACTAGCGGGAGACACCGGGGAGCTGTTTTTT. The chain couples TRBV6-4 to TRBJ2-2, with TRBD2 matching over 14 bases. J lost 3 bases, V lost 7 bases, and 1 base had no gene match. Germline lookup yields CDR1 MRHNA and CDR2 SNTAGT. This CDR3 spans 15 amino acids.

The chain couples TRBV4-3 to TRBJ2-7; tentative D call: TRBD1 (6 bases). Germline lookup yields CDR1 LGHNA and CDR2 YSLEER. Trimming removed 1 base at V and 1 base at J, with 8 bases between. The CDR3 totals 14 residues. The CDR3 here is CASSQVDRSYEQYF. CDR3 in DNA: TGCGCCAGCAGCCAAGTCGACAGGTCCTACGAGCAGTACTTC.

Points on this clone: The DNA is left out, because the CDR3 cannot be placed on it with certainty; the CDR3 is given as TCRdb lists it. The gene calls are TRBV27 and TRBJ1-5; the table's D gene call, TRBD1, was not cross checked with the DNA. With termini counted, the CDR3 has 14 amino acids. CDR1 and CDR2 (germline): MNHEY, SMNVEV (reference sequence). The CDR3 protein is CASSFGPGEQPQHF.

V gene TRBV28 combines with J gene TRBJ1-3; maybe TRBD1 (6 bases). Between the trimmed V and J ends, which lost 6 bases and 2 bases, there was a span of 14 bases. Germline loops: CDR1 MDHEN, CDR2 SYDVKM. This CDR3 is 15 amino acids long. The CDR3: CASRHSRTAGNTIYF. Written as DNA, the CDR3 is TGTGCCAGCAGGCACTCTAGGACAGCTGGAAACACCATATATTTT.

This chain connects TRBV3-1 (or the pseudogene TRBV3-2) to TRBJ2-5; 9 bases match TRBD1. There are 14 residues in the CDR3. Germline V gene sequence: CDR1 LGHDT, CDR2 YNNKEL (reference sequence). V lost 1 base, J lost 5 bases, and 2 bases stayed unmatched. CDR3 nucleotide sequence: TGTGCCAGCAGCCAAGGGGACAGGGCGGAGACCCAGTACTTC. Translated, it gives CASSQGDRAETQYF.